A selection of T cell receptor beta chains follows, all from one sample in a study of response to subunit inactivated influenza vaccine. TCRdb reprocessed the RT-PCR reads via MiXCR and lists one record per CDR3 protein. The sample has more than 550,000 distinct CDR3 sequences, approximately 12% seen once. The sample here was PBMCs from blood, taken on the day of vaccination. These receptors all come from a man in his forties or fifties who received an inactivated influenza vaccine. Each CDR3 is given with its conserved first and last residue. The D gene is left open where the match is weak. The size of a clone is reported for some rows only, either as once, few or many, or as a class for expanded clones.

j_call: TRBJ1-1; d_call: -; clone_size: few; v_call: TRBV21-1; cdr3_aa: CASTPGSSGTEAFF; cdr3_nt: TGTGCCAGCACCCCCGGCTCCTCGGGGACTGAAGCTTTCTTT
j_call: TRBJ1-1; d_call: -; clone_size: -; v_call: TRBV6-5; cdr3_aa: CASSYSMDSSRGAFF; cdr3_nt: TGTGCCAGCAGTTACTCGATGGACTCCTCGAGAGGAGCTTTCTTT
j_call: TRBJ2-5; d_call: TRBD1; clone_size: -; v_call: TRBV5-1; cdr3_aa: CASSSLTGTAETQYF; cdr3_nt: TGCGCCAGCAGCTCGCTGACAGGGACCGCAGAGACCCAGTACTTC
j_call: TRBJ2-3; d_call: TRBD2; clone_size: -; v_call: TRBV20-1; cdr3_aa: CSGRRGGVTDTQYF; cdr3_nt: TGCAGTGGTAGACGGGGGGGGGTCACAGATACGCAGTATTTT
j_call: TRBJ2-2; d_call: TRBD2; clone_size: many; v_call: TRBV5-1; cdr3_aa: CASSLAGGGATGELFF; cdr3_nt: TGCGCCAGCAGCTTAGCGGGAGGTGGTGCAACCGGGGAGCTGTTTTTT
j_call: TRBJ1-3; d_call: -; clone_size: -; v_call: TRBV12-3/TRBV12-4; cdr3_aa: CASSSNSAGNTIYF; cdr3_nt: TGTGCCAGCAGTTCCAATTCGGCAGGAAACACCATATATTTT
j_call: TRBJ2-7; d_call: TRBD1; clone_size: -; v_call: TRBV27; cdr3_aa: CASSLAGTGDYEQYF; cdr3_nt: TGTGCCAGCAGTTTAGCCGGGACAGGGGACTACGAGCAGTACTTC
j_call: TRBJ2-1; d_call: -; clone_size: -; v_call: TRBV20-1; cdr3_aa: CSARVDQGISYNEQFF; cdr3_nt: TGCAGTGCTAGAGTAGATCAGGGTATTTCCTACAATGAGCAGTTCTTC
j_call: TRBJ2-3; d_call: -; clone_size: -; v_call: TRBV29-1; cdr3_aa: CSVETGFYTQYF; cdr3_nt: TGCAGCGTTGAGACAGGCTTCTATACGCAGTATTTT
j_call: TRBJ2-1; d_call: -; clone_size: many; v_call: TRBV29-1; cdr3_aa: CSVVPESVYNEQFF; cdr3_nt: TGCAGCGTTGTTCCTGAAAGCGTATACAATGAGCAGTTCTTC
j_call: TRBJ2-7; d_call: -; clone_size: -; v_call: TRBV12-3/TRBV12-4; cdr3_aa: CASSLDAGYEQYF; cdr3_nt: TGTGCCAGCAGTTTAGATGCAGGATACGAGCAGTACTTC
j_call: TRBJ1-1; d_call: -; clone_size: many; v_call: TRBV12-3/TRBV12-4; cdr3_aa: CASSFTGWNTEAFF; cdr3_nt: TGTGCCAGCAGTTTTACGGGATGGAACACTGAAGCTTTCTTT
j_call: TRBJ2-5; d_call: -; clone_size: few; v_call: TRBV20-1; cdr3_aa: CSAKGLGRSQETQYF; cdr3_nt: TGCAGTGCAAAAGGCCTCGGACGGAGCCAAGAGACCCAGTACTTC
j_call: TRBJ1-6; d_call: TRBD1; clone_size: -; v_call: TRBV25-1; cdr3_aa: CASSDRGIYSPLHF; cdr3_nt: TGTGCCAGCAGTGACAGGGGGATTTATTCACCCCTCCACTTT
j_call: TRBJ2-7; d_call: -; clone_size: -; v_call: TRBV7-8; cdr3_aa: CASSSSAGGRRYEQYF; cdr3_nt: TGTGCCAGCAGCTCAAGCGCCGGGGGGCGGCGATACGAGCAGTACTTC
j_call: TRBJ2-2; d_call: -; clone_size: few; v_call: TRBV7-8; cdr3_aa: CASSFRQGTSTRANTGELFF; cdr3_nt: TGTGCCAGCAGCTTTCGACAGGGGACTAGTACTCGGGCGAACACCGGGGAGCTGTTTTTT
j_call: TRBJ1-4; d_call: TRBD1; clone_size: -; v_call: TRBV5-1; cdr3_aa: CASSLGDSFSEKLFF; cdr3_nt: TGCGCCAGCAGCTTGGGGGACAGCTTTAGTGAAAAACTGTTTTTT
j_call: TRBJ1-1; d_call: -; clone_size: -; v_call: TRBV6-1; cdr3_aa: CASSPVWGTEAFF; cdr3_nt: TGTGCCAGCAGCCCCGTGTGGGGGACTGAAGCTTTCTTT
j_call: TRBJ2-1; d_call: TRBD2; clone_size: -; v_call: TRBV2; cdr3_aa: CASSPLRGSYNEQFF; cdr3_nt: TGTGCCAGCAGCCCCTTGCGGGGGTCCTACAATGAGCAGTTCTTC